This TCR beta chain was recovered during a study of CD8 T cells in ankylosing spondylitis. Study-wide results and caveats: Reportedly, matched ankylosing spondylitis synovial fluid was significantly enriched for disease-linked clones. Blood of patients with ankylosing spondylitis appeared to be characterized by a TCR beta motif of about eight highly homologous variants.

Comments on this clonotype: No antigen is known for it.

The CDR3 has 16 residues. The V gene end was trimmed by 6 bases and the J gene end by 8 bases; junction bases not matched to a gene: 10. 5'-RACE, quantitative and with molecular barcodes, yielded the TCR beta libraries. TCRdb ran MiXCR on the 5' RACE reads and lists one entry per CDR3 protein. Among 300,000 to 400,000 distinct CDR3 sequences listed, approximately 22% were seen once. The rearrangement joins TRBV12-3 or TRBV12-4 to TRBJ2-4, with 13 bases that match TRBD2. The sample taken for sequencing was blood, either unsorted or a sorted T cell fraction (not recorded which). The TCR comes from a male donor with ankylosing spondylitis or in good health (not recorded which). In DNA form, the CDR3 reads TGTGCCAGCAGCACCGGGACTAGCGGGGAGGGGGACATTCAGTACTTC. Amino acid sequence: CASSTGTSGEGDIQYF.